The 29 T cell receptor beta chains reported below all come from one sample, sequenced in a study of T-cell memory formation after mild COVID-19. Via MiXCR, TCRdb re-called the 5' RACE reads, giving one row per CDR3 protein. The data show 300,000 to 350,000 distinct CDR3 sequences, with about an eighth seen just once and about 20% held by the top ten. Source material: PBMCs or a T cell subset sorted from them (not recorded which). The receptors here all came from a man between 18 and 29 years old who had mild COVID-19 (a few samples of this study predate the infection). Cell type and time point are not known.

The V call is TRBV5-1, the J call TRBJ2-7; D may be TRBD2 (6 bases). The CDR3 contains 16 residues. The V end was cut by 0 bases, the J end by 3 bases, with 16 bases between. Per germline, CDR1 SGHRS and CDR2 YFSETQ. CDR3: CASSLAADLGLYEQYF. The CDR3 DNA reads as TGCGCCAGCAGCTTGGCCGCGGACCTGGGACTCTACGAGCAGTACTTC.

The chain has TRBV6-6 and TRBJ2-1, with 10 bases fitting TRBD2. The CDR3 extends over 19 amino acids. Germline V lookup: CDR1 MNHNY, CDR2 SVGAGI (reference sequence). The J segment lost 2 bases and the V segment lost 2 bases, leaving 12 bases of the junction unmatched. The CDR3 bases are TGTGCCAGCAGTTACCCGTGGCTAGCGGGGGCCGTTGCCTACAATGAGCAGTTCTTC. Its protein product is CASSYPWLAGAVAYNEQFF.

In its sample, this clonotype was seen many times. V usage is TRBV7-3 and J usage is TRBJ1-2; 12 bases are a match to TRBD1. V was pared by 5 bases and J by 8 bases, with 3 bases of the junction left unmatched. The CDR3 loop spans 13 amino acids. CDR1 and CDR2 (germline): SGHTA, FQGTGA. For the CDR3, the DNA is TGTGCCAGCAGCACCGGGACAGGGGGCGGCTACACCTTC. Translation: CASSTGTGGGYTF.

This clonotype has a count of ten or more. The V and J genes are TRBV9 and TRBJ2-5; 9 positions match TRBD2. This CDR3 contains 16 residues. Germline CDR1 SGDLS, CDR2 YYNGEE. V trimming: 4 bases; J trimming: 5 bases; junction bases outside the gene matches: 12. CDR3 DNA: TGTGCCAGCAGCTCCTATAGCGGGGGCCCCGCGGAGACCCAGTACTTC. Translated: CASSSYSGGPAETQYF.

The chain is built from TRBV20-1 and TRBJ2-3, with 9 bases that match TRBD1. This CDR3 spans 15 amino acids. The V segment lost 6 bases and the J segment 1 base; nucleotides outside the gene matches: 8. Germline CDR1 is DFQATT and CDR2 is SNEGSKA (reference sequence). CDR3 amino acids: CSAIGGQGRTDTQYF. CDR3 nucleotides: TGCAGTGCCATCGGGGGACAGGGACGCACAGATACGCAGTATTTT.

The chain joins TRBV6-2 or TRBV6-3 to TRBJ2-1; D possibly corresponds to TRBD2 (6 bases). The germline V gene encodes CDR1 MNHEY and CDR2 SVGEGT. V was trimmed by 7 bases and J by 3 bases, leaving 13 bases between them. The CDR3 has 14 residues. CDR3 amino acids: CASKGLGLYNEQFF. CDR3 nucleotides: TGTGCCAGCAAAGGTTTGGGACTCTACAATGAGCAGTTCTTC.

J is TRBJ2-7 and V is TRBV6-5; D gene unclear. CDR3 length: 14 amino acids. V was pared by 2 bases and J by 1 base, with 9 bases between. Looked up from germline, CDR1 is MNHEY and CDR2 is SVGAGI. CDR3 bases: TGTGCCAGCAGTTACCGGACCGTTTCCTACGAGCAGTACTTC. Its protein product is CASSYRTVSYEQYF.

The chain employs TRBV5-1 and TRBJ2-5; 7 bases are a match to TRBD1. This CDR3 is 16 amino acids long. Trimming took 0 bases from V and 5 from J; bases not matched to a gene: 10. Germline loops: CDR1 SGHRS, CDR2 YFSETQ. The CDR3 is CASSLARGRGLETQYF. Here the CDR3 DNA reads TGCGCCAGCAGCTTGGCCAGGGGCAGGGGGTTGGAGACCCAGTACTTC.

This clonotype was seen a few times. J is TRBJ2-3 and V is TRBV20-1, with 11 bases matching TRBD2. J gave up 6 bases and V 1 base, and 6 bases lay outside the gene matches. Looked up from germline, CDR1 is DFQATT and CDR2 is SNEGSKA (reference sequence). CDR3 length: 15 amino acids. The CDR3 sequence: CSARGYSGGDDTQYF. The CDR3, as DNA: TGCAGTGCTAGAGGATATAGCGGGGGGGATGATACGCAGTATTTT.

This clonotype was counted only a few times. The CDR3 region is CASSPKTSLEQYV. The CDR3 nucleotides read TGTGCCAGCAGCCCTAAGACTAGCCTCGAGCAGTACGTC. The chain recombines TRBV9 with TRBJ2-7; 7 bases line up with TRBD2. J gave up 6 bases and V 4 bases, and 7 bases lay outside the gene matches. CDR3 length: 13 residues. Germline V lookup: CDR1 SGDLS, CDR2 YYNGEE.

The chain is built from TRBV6-5 and TRBJ1-1, with 8 bases fitting TRBD1. After removal of 0 bases from V and 7 bases from J, the junction contained 13 bases not matched to a gene. The CDR3 is made up of 17 amino acids. Per the germline V gene, CDR1 is MNHEY and CDR2 is SVGAGI. CDR3 in amino acids: CASSYSGTGVSFGEAFF. For the CDR3, the DNA is TGTGCCAGCAGTTACTCGGGGACAGGTGTTTCCTTCGGTGAAGCTTTCTTT.

V usage is TRBV4-2 and J usage is TRBJ2-7; D is unresolved. Germline CDR1 and CDR2: LGHNA and YNFKEQ. V was trimmed by 4 bases and J by 7 bases, leaving 14 bases between them. The CDR3 runs 13 residues. The CDR3 sequence: CASSPNRRYEQYF. In nucleotides, the CDR3 is TGTGCCAGCAGCCCTAACCGACGGTATGAGCAGTACTTC.

In DNA, the CDR3 is TGCGCCAGCAGCCAAGTGCCCGGGGCATTGTACGAGCAGTACTTC. This codes for CASSQVPGALYEQYF. The chain carries TRBV4-3 and TRBJ2-7; D might be TRBD1 or TRBD2, each matching 5 bases. V was pared by 1 base and J by 4 bases, with 14 bases between. The CDR3 length is 15 residues. Germline V gene data show CDR1 as LGHNA and CDR2 as YSLEER.

This chain uses TRBV5-4 with TRBJ2-3; D not certain. CDR3 length: 15 amino acids. Trimming stripped 1 base from V and 4 bases from J, with 13 bases between. CDR1 and CDR2 (germline): SGHNT, YYREEE (reference sequence). CDR3 region: CASSLLDTAADTQYF. In DNA form, the CDR3 reads TGTGCCAGCAGCTTGCTTGACACGGCGGCAGATACGCAGTATTTT.

This clonotype was counted only a few times. The chain recombines TRBV4-2 with TRBJ1-1; D is possibly TRBD1 (6 bases). The CDR3 has 16 residues. Deletions cut 0 bases from V and 2 bases from J, with 13 bases between. The germline CDR1 and CDR2 sequences are LGHNA and YNFKEQ. The CDR3 DNA follows: TGTGCCAGCAGCCAAGATCCGGGGGCGGGAAACACTGAAGCTTTCTTT. Its translation: CASSQDPGAGNTEAFF.

This clonotype occurred once. The chain joins TRBV5-5 to TRBJ2-7; possibly TRBD2 for D (5 bases). V lost 4 bases to trimming and J lost 1 base, with 15 bases between them. CDR3 length: 15 amino acids. Per germline, CDR1 SGHKS and CDR2 YYEKEE (reference sequence). This CDR3 is CASSAAVARSYEQYF. DNA for the CDR3: TGTGCCAGCAGCGCCGCGGTAGCGAGATCCTACGAGCAGTACTTC.

V is TRBV20-1 and J is TRBJ1-2; no firm D call. In germline, CDR1 is DFQATT, CDR2 SNEGSKA (reference sequence). CDR3 length: 16 amino acids. The germline V and J ends were trimmed by 6 bases and 0 bases, with 20 bases remaining between them. In DNA, the CDR3 is TGCAGTGCCCTGCGGCCAGGTTCCCGCGCTAACTATGGCTACACCTTC. Translated: CSALRPGSRANYGYTF.

There are a few counts of this clonotype. The chain employs TRBV7-9 and TRBJ2-3; no clear D gene. The CDR3 consists of 13 residues. Germline V gives CDR1 SEHNR, CDR2 FQNEAQ (reference sequence). V gave up 6 bases and J gave up 0 bases, with 7 bases separating them. The DNA for the CDR3 is TGTGCCAGCAGACGTGCTAGCACAGATACGCAGTATTTT. Its translation: CASRRASTDTQYF.

This clonotype was seen more than once but under ten times. The chain couples TRBV5-1 to TRBJ2-5, with D maybe TRBD2 (6 bases). Trimming left V 3 bases short and J 9 bases short, with 15 bases between. Per germline, CDR1 SGHRS and CDR2 YFSETQ. The CDR3 has 13 residues. The CDR3 DNA reads as TGCGCCAGCAGCTCTAACGACCGGGACTCCCAGTACTTC. Amino acid sequence: CASSSNDRDSQYF. Full variable domain (missing parts from reference TRBV5-1 and TRBJ2-5): KAGVTQTPRYLIKTRGQQVTLSCSPISGHRSVSWYQQTPGQGLQFLFEYFSETQRNKGNFPGRFSGRQFSNSRSEMNVSTLELGDSALYLCASSSNDRDSQYFGPGTRLLVL.

In this sample, this clonotype turned up a few times. The rearrangement joins TRBV7-2 to TRBJ1-2; 9 nucleotides agree with TRBD1. V dropped 5 bases and J dropped 7; count of bases not matched to a gene: 14. The CDR3 extends over 16 amino acids. Germline V gives CDR1 SGHTA, CDR2 FQGNSA. CDR3 residues: CASSRRQGDSVLGYTF. Here the CDR3 DNA reads TGTGCCAGCAGCCGGCGACAGGGGGATTCAGTTCTTGGCTACACCTTC.

This clonotype was seen more than once but under ten times. The chain carries TRBV5-5 and TRBJ2-7, with TRBD1 as a possible D gene (6 bases). This CDR3 spans 15 amino acids. CDR1 is SGHKS, CDR2 YYEKEE, per germline (reference sequence). The ends were cut back, 4 bases at V and 0 bases at J, with 14 bases in the middle. CDR3 DNA sequence: TGTGCCAGCAGCCATTACGGGACACCCTCCTACGAGCAGTACTTC. It encodes CASSHYGTPSYEQYF.

This clonotype was seen only a few times. The chain carries TRBV2 and TRBJ1-2; D perhaps matches TRBD1 (6 bases). Germline V CDR1 and CDR2: SNHLY, FYNNEI. The CDR3 is made up of 14 amino acids. V was cut by 4 bases and J by 1 base, with 10 bases left in between. CDR3 nucleotide sequence: TGTGCCAGCAGTGCAGGGGTCGATAACTATGGCTACACCTTC. It codes for CASSAGVDNYGYTF.

The table lists this clonotype with a few counts. This chain connects TRBV16 to TRBJ2-3; D is uncertain. Germline CDR1 reads KGHSY; CDR2 reads FQNENV. The V end was cut by 0 bases, the J end by 1 base, with 5 bases between. This CDR3 is built from 14 residues. The CDR3 region is CASSQSGGTDTQYF. The CDR3 bases are TGTGCCAGCAGCCAATCGGGCGGCACAGATACGCAGTATTTT. The entire variable domain, with the rest obtained from reference TRBV16 and TRBJ2-3, is as follows: GEEVAQTPKHLVRGEGQKAKLYCAPIKGHSYVFWYQQVLKNEFKFLISFQNENVFDETGMPKERFSAKCLPNSPCSLEIQATKLEDSAVYFCASSQSGGTDTQYFGPGTRLTVL.

This clonotype was observed many times. The chain recombines TRBV5-1 with TRBJ2-3; TRBD1 aligns across 8 bases. With 2 bases clipped from V and 2 bases from J, the junction kept 7 bases outside the gene matches. The CDR3 covers 16 residues. Germline assignment: CDR1 SGHRS and CDR2 YFSETQ. The CDR3: CASSLIGQGITDTQYF. The CDR3 DNA sequence: TGCGCCAGCAGCTTAATCGGACAGGGCATCACAGATACGCAGTATTTT.

This clonotype turned up a few times. The rearrangement links TRBV7-8 to TRBJ2-3; TRBD2 agrees at 12 bases. CDR3 size: 19 residues. CDR1 SGHVS and CDR2 FQNEAQ come from the germline V gene. V was clipped by 5 bases and J by 4 bases; unmatched bases: 16. This CDR3 reads CASSTSSGGVERTPDTQYF. The CDR3 bases are TGTGCCAGCAGCACATCTAGCGGGGGGGTAGAAAGAACCCCAGATACGCAGTATTTT.

This clonotype has a count of ten or more. The chain couples TRBV3-1 to TRBJ2-7; the D is unclear. Germline V gene sequence: CDR1 LGHDT, CDR2 YNNKEL (reference sequence). V was trimmed by 0 bases and J by 0 bases, leaving 9 bases between them. The CDR3 has 15 amino acids. CDR3 amino acids: CASSQEGKGSYEQYV. DNA of the CDR3: TGTGCCAGCAGCCAAGAGGGAAAAGGCTCCTACGAGCAGTACGTC.

This clonotype appeared many times. The chain couples TRBV25-1 to TRBJ2-1, with D unclear. The V end lost 4 bases, the J end lost 10 bases, and 23 bases lay between the germline ends. This CDR3 region has 16 residues. CDR1 is MGHDK, CDR2 SYGVNS, per germline. The CDR3, as DNA: TGTGCCAGCAGTGGAGAAACCTTTCAGCCCCCCGGCGAGCAGTTCTTC. Amino acid sequence: CASSGETFQPPGEQFF.

J is TRBJ2-3 and V is TRBV7-6; D may match TRBD1 or TRBD2 (6 bases each). Germline values: CDR1 SGHVS, CDR2 FNYEAQ. The germline V and J ends were trimmed by 5 bases and 8 bases, with 14 bases remaining between them. The CDR3 has 13 residues. Here the CDR3 reads CASSPGGQGTQYF. The CDR3 DNA reads as TGTGCCAGCAGCCCCGGGGGCCAAGGTACGCAGTATTTT.

The rearrangement joins TRBV7-2 to TRBJ2-7; D is unresolved. The V gene's germline CDR1 is SGHTA and CDR2 FQGNSA. The CDR3 has 15 amino acids. V lost 5 bases and J 0 bases, leaving 14 bases between the germline ends. The CDR3 region is CASSGGIPSSYEQYV. Written as DNA, the CDR3 is TGTGCCAGCAGCGGTGGAATCCCAAGCTCCTACGAGCAGTACGTC.